The 9 T cell receptor beta chains given below trace back to one sample, sequenced in a study of CD8+ T cells in alopecia areata listed by TCRdb under 2018. Library generation was performed with the immunoSEQ multiplex PCR assay. To provide template for TCR sequencing, every sample had RNA extracted and reverse transcribed into cDNA. Sourced from immuneACCESS, this table was stored by TCRdb with only in-frame sequences that have V and J called. A share of the clones is absent; for the studies checked, an unresolved V gene accounts for under half, and the remainder has no known explanation. Across this sample there are nearly 110,000 clones, with 84% seen only once. The top ten hold around a quarter of the sample. This specimen's time point label, interpreted: around 24 weeks on oral tofacitinib. The treatment or condition label here, explained by the study, means: oral pan-JAK inhibitor, 5-10 mg twice daily.

The sequencing here drew on CD8+ T cells sorted from blood, taken at week 24, from a patient treated with tofacitinib. The receptor set was obtained from a human donor with alopecia areata.

V usage is TRBV6-5 and J usage is TRBJ2-1, with TRBD1 matching 9 bases. Germline-derived CDR1 and CDR2 are MNHEY and SVGAGI. This CDR3 region has 15 residues. V gave up 6 bases and J gave up 3 bases; unmatched junction bases: 6. In DNA, the CDR3 is TGTGCCAGCAGCCTACAGGGGGCTGTCTACAATGAGCAGTTCTTC. Encoded protein: CASSLQGAVYNEQFF.

CDR3 nucleotides: TGCAGCGTTGTCCTCACCGGGGAGCTGTTTTTT. Its translation is CSVVLTGELFF. V gene TRBV29-1 combines with J gene TRBJ2-2; unclear D gene. Trimming left V 4 bases short and J 4 bases short, with 4 bases between. CDR3 size: 11 residues. Germline V CDR1 and CDR2: SQVTM, ANQGSEA.

This chain links TRBV9 with TRBJ1-2; tentative D call: TRBD1 (5 bases). Germline V gives CDR1 SGDLS, CDR2 YYNGEE. V dropped 3 bases and J dropped 1 base, with 13 bases sitting between them. The CDR3 length is 15 residues. The CDR3 bases are TGTGCCAGCAGCGGGTACCAAGACAGTAACTATGGCTACACCTTC. It specifies CASSGYQDSNYGYTF.

This chain joins TRBV9 and TRBJ1-2; 9 bases fit TRBD1. Trimming removed 3 bases from V and 4 bases from J; junction bases left unmatched: 7. Germline V gene data show CDR1 as SGDLS and CDR2 as YYNGEE. The CDR3 is 15 amino acids. CDR3: CASSGYRGQVYGYTF. CDR3 nucleotides: TGTGCCAGCAGCGGATACAGGGGGCAGGTCTATGGCTACACCTTC.

The chain is built from TRBV4-1 and TRBJ2-7; the D gene is possibly TRBD2 (6 bases). Trimming cost V 4 bases and J 3 bases, with 10 bases left between them. The germline V gene has CDR1 MGHRA and CDR2 YSYEKL. This CDR3 is built from 13 residues. CDR3 region: CASSPGVGYEQYF. CDR3 bases: TGCGCCAGCAGCCCGGGGGTAGGCTACGAGCAGTACTTC.

The V call is TRBV5-6, the J call TRBJ2-7, with D possibly being TRBD1 (6 bases). With 0 bases removed from V and 2 bases from J, the gap between germline ends came to 12 bases. The germline gives CDR1 SGHDT, CDR2 YYEEEE. This CDR3 has 15 residues. CDR3 DNA sequence: TGTGCCAGCAGCTTGGCCTTGCAGGGGCCCTACGAGCAGTACTTC. Translated, it gives CASSLALQGPYEQYF.

The chain has TRBV7-6 and TRBJ1-1, with 7 positions matching TRBD1. With V trimmed by 5 bases and J by 5 bases, 11 bases remained unmatched. Germline assignment: CDR1 SGHVS and CDR2 FNYEAQ. There are 15 residues in the CDR3. In DNA, the CDR3 is TGTGCCAGCAGCGGCCCAGGGAGGGGGCGGACTGAAGCTTTCTTT. Its translation is CASSGPGRGRTEAFF. The whole variable domain, filled in from reference TRBV7-6 and TRBJ1-1, reads GAGVSQSPRYKVTKRGQDVALRCDPISGHVSLYWYRQALGQGPEFLTYFNYEAQQDKSGLPNDRFSAERPEGSISTLTIQRTEQRDSAMYRCASSGPGRGRTEAFFGQGTRLTVV.

The rearrangement uses TRBV6-1 and TRBJ1-2; D gene ambiguous. Germline V gene sequence: CDR1 MNHNS, CDR2 SASEGT. The V gene lost 1 base and the J gene lost 4 bases, with 10 bases spanning the gap. The CDR3 is 14 residues long. CDR3 sequence: CASSEVGGSYGYTF. Written as DNA, the CDR3 is TGTGCCAGCAGTGAAGTGGGCGGAAGCTATGGCTACACCTTC.

Details on this clone: The junction shows a germline mismatch at one end, possibly a read error. The chain uses TRBV7-7 and TRBJ2-3; the D is unclear. Germline-derived CDR1 and CDR2 are SSHAT and FNYEAQ (reference sequence). The CDR3 loop spans 13 amino acids. DNA of the CDR3: TGTGCTAGCAGCTTAGAGGCGGCAGATACGCAGTATTTT. Translated: CASSLEAADTQYF. Full variable domain (outside the CDR3, taken from reference TRBV7-7 and TRBJ2-3): GAGVSQSPRYKVTKRGQDVTLRCDPISSHATLYWYQQALGQGPEFLTYFNYEAQPDKSGLPSDRFSAERPEGSISTLTIQRTEQRDSAMYRCASSLEAADTQYFGPGTRLTVL.